Shown below are 7 T cell receptor beta chains from a single sample sequenced in a study of blood T cell repertoires in COVID-19. Method: immunoSEQ multiplex PCR; TCRdb's copy keeps in-frame clones and lacks some. The profile shows 410,000 or so clones, about 88% of them singletons. Sequenced material: peripheral blood. The receptor source for this set is a woman aged 40 to 49 with COVID-19, enrolled during active disease.

The CDR3: CASSLLGGGYDEAFF. The CDR3 DNA reads TGTGCCAGCAGCTTGTTAGGGGGGGGCTACGATGAAGCTTTCTTT. The V gene is TRBV7-2, the J gene TRBJ1-1, with D tentatively TRBD1 (6 bases). The V end lost 3 bases, the J end lost 7 bases, and 18 bases lay between the germline ends. CDR3 length equals 15 residues. CDR1 SGHTA and CDR2 FQGNSA come from the germline V gene. Variable domain in full (rest from reference TRBV7-2 and TRBJ1-1): GAGVSQSPSNKVTEKGKDVELRCDPISGHTALYWYRQSLGQGLEFLIYFQGNSAPDKSGLPSDRFSAERTGGSVSTLTIQRTQQEDSAVYLCASSLLGGGYDEAFFGQGTRLTVV.

This chain links TRBV28 with TRBJ1-1; TRBD1 aligns across 8 bases. The V segment lost 4 bases and the J segment 4 bases; nucleotides outside the gene matches: 8. CDR1 and CDR2 from the germline V gene are MDHEN and SYDVKM. The CDR3 runs 15 residues. The CDR3 DNA reads as TGTGCCAGCAGTTCCGGACAGGGCCCTTCCACTGAAGCTTTCTTT. This sequence encodes CASSSGQGPSTEAFF.

The rearrangement joins TRBV3-1 (or the pseudogene TRBV3-2) to TRBJ2-3; 13 bases match TRBD2. Germline CDR1 LGHDT, CDR2 YNNKEL (reference sequence). CDR3 size: 20 residues. The ends lost 0 bases at V and 2 bases at J; junction bases unmatched: 11. CDR3 sequence reads: CASSQDGLAGVLSATDTQYF. In nucleotides, the CDR3 is TGTGCCAGCAGCCAAGACGGACTAGCGGGAGTGCTTTCGGCCACAGATACGCAGTATTTT.

This chain uses TRBV27 with TRBJ1-1; D is ambiguous. V was cut by 3 bases and J by 4 bases, with 9 bases left in between. Germline V CDR1 and CDR2: MNHEY, SMNVEV (reference sequence). CDR3 length: 13 amino acids. DNA for the CDR3: TGTGCCAGCAGTTTTGCAGATCCCACTGAAGCTTTCTTT. Protein: CASSFADPTEAFF.

J is TRBJ2-7 and V is TRBV27; D is possibly TRBD2 (7 bases). Germline V lookup: CDR1 MNHEY, CDR2 SMNVEV (reference sequence). V lost 0 bases, J lost 3 bases, and 15 bases lay in between. This CDR3 has 16 amino acids. In nucleotides, the CDR3 is TGTGCCAGCAGTTTATCGGGGGGGCCCCCCCTCTACGAGCAGTACTTC. Its translation: CASSLSGGPPLYEQYF.

The rearrangement links TRBV7-9 to TRBJ1-1, with D perhaps matching TRBD1 (5 bases). The CDR3 consists of 12 residues. V shed 1 base and J shed 8 bases, with 8 bases lying between them. CDR1 is SEHNR, CDR2 FQNEAQ, per germline (reference sequence). The CDR3 loop is CASSLGDREAFF. In DNA, the CDR3 is TGTGCCAGCAGCTTAGGAGACAGAGAAGCTTTCTTT.

The chain employs TRBV21-1 and TRBJ2-2; TRBD2, as called in the table, went unchecked against the DNA. TRBV21-1 is a listed pseudogene. The CDR3 sequence is 13 residues long. The CDR3 DNA sequence: TGTGCCAGCAGCACGTCAGGAGGCGGGGAGCTGTTTTTT. It is translated as CASSTSGGGELFF.